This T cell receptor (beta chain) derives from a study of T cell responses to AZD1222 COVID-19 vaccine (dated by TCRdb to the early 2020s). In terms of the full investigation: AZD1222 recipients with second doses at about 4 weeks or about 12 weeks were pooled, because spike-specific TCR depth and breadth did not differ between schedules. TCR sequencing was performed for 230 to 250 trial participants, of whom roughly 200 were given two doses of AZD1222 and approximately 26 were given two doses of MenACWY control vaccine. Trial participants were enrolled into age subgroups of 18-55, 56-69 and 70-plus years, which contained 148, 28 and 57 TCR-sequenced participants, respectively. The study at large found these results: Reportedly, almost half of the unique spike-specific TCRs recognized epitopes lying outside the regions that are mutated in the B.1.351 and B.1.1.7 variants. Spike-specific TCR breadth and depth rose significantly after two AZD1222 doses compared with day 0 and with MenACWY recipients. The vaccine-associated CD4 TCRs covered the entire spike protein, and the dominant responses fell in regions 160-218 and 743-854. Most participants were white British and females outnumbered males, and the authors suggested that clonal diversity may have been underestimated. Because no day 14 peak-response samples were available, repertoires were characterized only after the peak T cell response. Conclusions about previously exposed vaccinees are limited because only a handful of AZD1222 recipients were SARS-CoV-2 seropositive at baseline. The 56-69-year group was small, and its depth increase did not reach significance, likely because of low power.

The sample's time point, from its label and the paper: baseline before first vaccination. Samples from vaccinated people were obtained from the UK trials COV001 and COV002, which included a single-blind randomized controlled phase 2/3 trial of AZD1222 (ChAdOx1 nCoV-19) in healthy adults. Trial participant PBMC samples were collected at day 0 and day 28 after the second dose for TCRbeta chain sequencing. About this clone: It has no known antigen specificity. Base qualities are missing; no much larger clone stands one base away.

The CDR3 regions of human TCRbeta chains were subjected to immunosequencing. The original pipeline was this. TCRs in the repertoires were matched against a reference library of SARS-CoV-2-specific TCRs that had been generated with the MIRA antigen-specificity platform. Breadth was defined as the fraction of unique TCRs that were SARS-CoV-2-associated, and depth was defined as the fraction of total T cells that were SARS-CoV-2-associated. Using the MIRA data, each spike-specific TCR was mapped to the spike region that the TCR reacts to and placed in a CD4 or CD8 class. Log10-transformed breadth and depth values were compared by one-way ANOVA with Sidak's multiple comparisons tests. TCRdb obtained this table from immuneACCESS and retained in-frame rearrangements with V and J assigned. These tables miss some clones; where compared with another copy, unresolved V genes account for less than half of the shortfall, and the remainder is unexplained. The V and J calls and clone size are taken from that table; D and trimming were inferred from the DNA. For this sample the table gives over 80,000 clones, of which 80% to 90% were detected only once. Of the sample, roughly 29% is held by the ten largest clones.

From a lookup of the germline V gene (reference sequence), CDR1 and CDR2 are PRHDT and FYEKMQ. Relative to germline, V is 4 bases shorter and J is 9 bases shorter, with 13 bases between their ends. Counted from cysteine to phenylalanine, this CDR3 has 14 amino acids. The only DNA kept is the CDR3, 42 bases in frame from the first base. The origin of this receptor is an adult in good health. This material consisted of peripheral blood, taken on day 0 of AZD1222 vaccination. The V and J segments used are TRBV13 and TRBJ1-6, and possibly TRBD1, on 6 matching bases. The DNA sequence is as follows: TGTGCCAGCAGCTCTGGACAGCCCTCTTCACCCCTCCACTTT. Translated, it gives CASSSGQPSSPLHF.